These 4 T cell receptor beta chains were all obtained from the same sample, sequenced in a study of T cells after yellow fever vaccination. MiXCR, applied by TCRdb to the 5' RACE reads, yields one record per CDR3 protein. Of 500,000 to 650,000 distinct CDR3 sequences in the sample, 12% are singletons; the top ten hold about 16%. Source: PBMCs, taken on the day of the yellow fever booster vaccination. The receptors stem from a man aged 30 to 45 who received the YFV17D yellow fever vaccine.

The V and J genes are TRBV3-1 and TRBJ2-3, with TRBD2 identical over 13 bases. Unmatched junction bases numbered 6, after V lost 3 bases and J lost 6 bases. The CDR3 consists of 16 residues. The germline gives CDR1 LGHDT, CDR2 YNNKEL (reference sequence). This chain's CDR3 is CASSQGLAGFMDTQYF. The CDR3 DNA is TGTGCCAGCAGCCAGGGACTAGCGGGGTTCATGGATACGCAGTATTTT.

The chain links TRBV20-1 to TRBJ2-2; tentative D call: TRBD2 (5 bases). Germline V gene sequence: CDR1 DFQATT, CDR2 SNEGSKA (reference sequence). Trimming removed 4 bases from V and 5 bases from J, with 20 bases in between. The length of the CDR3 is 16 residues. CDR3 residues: CSATDLREGKTGELFF. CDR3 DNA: TGCAGTGCTACCGACCTTCGAGAGGGAAAAACCGGGGAGCTGTTTTTT.

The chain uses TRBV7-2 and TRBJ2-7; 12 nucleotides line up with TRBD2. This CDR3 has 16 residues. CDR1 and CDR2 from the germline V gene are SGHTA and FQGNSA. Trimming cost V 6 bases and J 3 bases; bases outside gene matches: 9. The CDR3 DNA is TGTGCCAGCAGTCACGACCCGGGACTAGCGGGCTACGAGCAGTACTTC. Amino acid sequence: CASSHDPGLAGYEQYF. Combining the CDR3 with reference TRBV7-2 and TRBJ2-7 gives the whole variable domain GAGVSQSPSNKVTEKGKDVELRCDPISGHTALYWYRQSLGQGLEFLIYFQGNSAPDKSGLPSDRFSAERTGGSVSTLTIQRTQQEDSAVYLCASSHDPGLAGYEQYFGPGTRLTVT.

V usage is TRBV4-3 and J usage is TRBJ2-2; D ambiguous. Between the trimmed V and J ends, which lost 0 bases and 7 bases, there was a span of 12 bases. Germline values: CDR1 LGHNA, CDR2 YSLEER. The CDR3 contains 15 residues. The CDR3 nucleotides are TGCGCCAGCAGCCAAGAGGCTGCGCGGATCGGGGAGCTGTTTTTT. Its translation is CASSQEAARIGELFF.